The source of this T cell receptor beta chain is a study of blood T cells in healthy people across ages. Study-level findings and limits: Fewer expanded clones and more diversity marked long-lived versus aged donors.

This clonotype came up a few times. Its antigen is still unknown. The use of a sample-barcoded 5' primer and a J-beta primer mix characterized a second PCR of about 7 to 12 cycles. The template-switch adaptor was a 5' adaptor with 12 random nucleotides. It tagged each cDNA molecule. TCRdb independently ran MiXCR on the 5' RACE reads; one entry per CDR3 protein. The data contain more than 650,000 distinct CDR3 sequences, about 20% of them singletons. The CDR3 loop spans 14 amino acids. V lost 5 bases to trimming and J lost 1 base, with 8 bases between them. The germline gives CDR1 MNHEY, CDR2 SVGAGI. Isolation per sample recovered at least 6 million PBMCs. Total RNA was isolated from each sample in quantities of at least 5 micrograms.

Sequences were obtained from blood. The clonotype originates from a man in his 70s in good health. The rearrangement joins TRBV6-5 to TRBJ1-4; no clear D. The CDR3 is CASSPDLTNEKLFF. The CDR3 bases are TGTGCCAGCAGTCCCGACCTAACTAATGAAAAACTGTTTTTT.